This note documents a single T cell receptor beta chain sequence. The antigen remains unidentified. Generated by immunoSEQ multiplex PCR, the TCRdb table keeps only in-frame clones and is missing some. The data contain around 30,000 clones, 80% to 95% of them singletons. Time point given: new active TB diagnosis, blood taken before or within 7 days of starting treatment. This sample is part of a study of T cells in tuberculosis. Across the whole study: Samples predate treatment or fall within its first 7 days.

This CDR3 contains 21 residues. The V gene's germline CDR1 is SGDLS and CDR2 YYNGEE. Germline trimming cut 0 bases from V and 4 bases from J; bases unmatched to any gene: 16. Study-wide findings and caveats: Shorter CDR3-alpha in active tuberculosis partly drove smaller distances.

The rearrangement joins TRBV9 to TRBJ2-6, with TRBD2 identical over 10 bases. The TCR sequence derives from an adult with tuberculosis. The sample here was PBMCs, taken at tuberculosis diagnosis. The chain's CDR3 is CASSVVLAGVRTEVGANVLTF. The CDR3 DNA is TGTGCCAGCAGCGTAGTGCTAGCGGGAGTCAGGACTGAAGTGGGGGCCAACGTCCTGACTTTC.